This paragraph reports one T cell receptor beta chain. The data belong to a study of blood T cell repertoires in COVID-19. Only in-frame clones appear in the TCRdb table, and some are missing; sequencing was by immunoSEQ multiplex PCR. The sample holds over 90,000 clones, nearly 90% seen once. The sequencing sample was made of peripheral blood. The receptor was derived from a middle-aged man in a cohort sampled during active COVID-19.

The CDR3 loop is CASSFSGGNYGYTF. DNA of the CDR3: TGTGCCAGCAGTTTCTCCGGCGGTAACTATGGCTACACCTTC. This chain connects TRBV28 to TRBJ1-2; D unclear. V lost 3 bases and J lost 1, with 9 bases in between. The CDR3 runs 14 residues. Germline CDR1 and CDR2: MDHEN and SYDVKM.